These T cell receptor beta chains were read from a single sample in a study of T cell changes during pregnancy in multiple sclerosis. Data came from immunoSEQ multiplex PCR; TCRdb stores just in-frame clones and leaves some out. The repertoire holds roughly 99,000 clones, with 92% as singletons. Sequencing was performed on peripheral blood, taken after pregnancy. These receptors were taken from a female donor in good health, enrolled as a control in a pregnancy study. Both conserved end residues are part of each CDR3. D genes are given only for firm matches. Rows give clone size only sometimes, using once, few, many, or a class for an expanded clone.

abundance,v_gene,d_gene,j_gene,CDR3aa,CDR3nt
-,TRBV18,-,TRBJ2-5,CASSPLLAGTETQYF,TGTGCCAGCTCACCACTATTAGCCGGGACTGAGACCCAGTACTTC
-,TRBV10-2,-,TRBJ1-5,CASSDRGGNQPQHF,TGCGCCAGCAGTGATAGGGGGGGGAATCAGCCCCAGCATTTT
-,TRBV19,-,TRBJ2-2,CASRDRSSTGELFF,TGTGCCAGTAGAGACAGGTCTAGCACCGGGGAGCTGTTTTTT
many,TRBV4-2,TRBD1,TRBJ2-7,CASSQDRGTGGYEQYF,TGTGCCAGCAGCCAAGATAGGGGGACAGGGGGCTACGAGCAGTACTTC
once,TRBV9,TRBD2,TRBJ2-7,CASSGPTSTYEQYF,TGTGCCAGCAGCGGACCGACTAGCACCTACGAGCAGTACTTC
-,TRBV7-9,-,TRBJ2-6,CASSLGGGAGANVLTF,TGTGCCAGCAGCTTAGGCGGAGGCGCTGGGGCCAACGTCCTGACTTTC
-,TRBV4-1,TRBD2,TRBJ2-1,CASSQDPSGSSYNEQFF,TGCGCCAGCAGCCAAGACCCGAGCGGGAGCTCCTACAATGAGCAGTTCTTC
once,TRBV28,TRBD1,TRBJ2-1,CASSSGQVWFF,TGTGCCAGCAGTTCGGGACAGGTGTGGTTCTTC
-,TRBV29-1,-,TRBJ2-3,CSGISTDTQYF,TGCAGCGGTATTAGCACAGATACGCAGTATTTT
-,TRBV19,-,TRBJ2-7,CASAPQISSYEQYF,TGTGCCAGTGCCCCCCAGATCAGCTCCTACGAGCAGTACTTC
-,TRBV4-1,TRBD1,TRBJ1-3,CASSQERTGGSSPSGNTIYF,TGCGCCAGCAGCCAAGAGAGAACAGGGGGCTCCTCACCCTCTGGAAACACCATATATTTT
-,TRBV5-6,-,TRBJ2-7,CASSSSSYEQYF,TGTGCCAGCAGCTCCAGCTCCTACGAGCAGTACTTC
-,TRBV30,-,TRBJ1-2,CAWRTGGVSYGYTF,TGTGCCTGGAGAACGGGAGGGGTTAGCTATGGCTACACCTTC
-,TRBV5-1,TRBD2,TRBJ2-2,CASSLPTGTIAGELFF,TGCGCCAGCAGCTTACCTACCGGGACTATCGCCGGGGAGCTGTTTTTT
-,TRBV10-1,-,TRBJ1-1,CASSDRPGFMGAFF,TGCGCCAGCAGTGACCGCCCAGGGTTCATGGGGGCTTTCTTT
-,TRBV2,TRBD2,TRBJ2-2,CASSEGAGGQYTGELFF,TGTGCCAGCAGTGAAGGTGCGGGGGGGCAATACACCGGGGAGCTGTTTTTT